This TCR beta chain was found in a study of blood T cell repertoires in COVID-19. CDR1 is SGHAT and CDR2 is FQNNGV in the germline V gene. The CDR3 is 15 amino acids. The V and J ends lost 3 bases and 0 bases, in that order; junction bases with no gene match: 2. TCRdb's copy holds only in-frame clones and misses some; the assay was immunoSEQ multiplex PCR. This table holds 150,000 to 200,000 clones, around 80% found once. The sequence was collected from a woman in her 70s with COVID-19, enrolled during active disease. The chain couples TRBV11-2 to TRBJ1-3, with TRBD1 matching over 7 bases. The sample consisted of peripheral blood. The CDR3 sequence: CASSLGQFSGNTIYF. CDR3 nucleotide sequence: TGTGCCAGCAGCTTGGGACAGTTCTCTGGAAACACCATATATTTT. The full variable domain, with the rest looked up from reference TRBV11-2 and TRBJ1-3, is EAGVAQSPRYKIIEKRQSVAFWCNPISGHATLYWYQQILGQGPKLLIQFQNNGVVDDSQLPKDRFSAERLKGVDSTLKIQPAKLEDSAVYLCASSLGQFSGNTIYFGEGSWLTVV.